One and the same sample provided the 27 T cell receptor beta chains below, sequenced in a study of CD8 T cells in Susac syndrome. Reverse transcription of roughly 0.45 to 1 ug RNA used random hexamers. TCRdb recomputed calls from the immunoSEQ multiplex PCR reads with MiXCR, one row per CDR3 protein. The sample lists 200,000 or so distinct CDR3 sequences; approximately 94% were seen once. The sample consisted of CD4+ T cells from PBMCs. The receptors stem from a human donor with Susac syndrome.

The CDR3, as DNA: TGTGCCAGTAGTCCCTTATTCCAGGGGGCGCAGACCGGGGAGCTGTTTTTT. Residues: CASSPLFQGAQTGELFF. The chain is built from TRBV19 and TRBJ2-2, with 8 positions matching TRBD1. The V gene end was trimmed by 5 bases and the J gene end by 5 bases; junction bases not matched to a gene: 13. CDR3 length equals 17 residues. Germline CDR1 and CDR2: LNHDA and SQIVND (reference sequence). Looking up the rest from reference TRBV19 and TRBJ2-2 gives the full variable domain: DGGITQSPKYLFRKEGQNVTLSCEQNLNHDAMYWYRQDPGQGLRLIYYSQIVNDFQKGDIAEGYSVSREKKESFPLTVTSAQKNPTAFYLCASSPLFQGAQTGELFFGEGSRLTVL.

CDR3: CASKWTGGDGAYEQYF. In DNA form, the CDR3 reads TGTGCCAGCAAATGGACAGGGGGCGATGGTGCCTACGAGCAGTACTTC. J is TRBJ2-7 and V is TRBV7-9; 11 positions agree with TRBD1. The CDR3 runs to 16 residues. CDR1 and CDR2 (germline): SEHNR, FQNEAQ (reference sequence). V lost 7 bases to trimming and J lost 2 bases; unmatched junction nucleotides: 10.

This clonotype was found a few times. The junction and the germline gene differ at one end; a read error may be behind it. The chain employs TRBV7-7 and TRBJ2-5; D is unclear. The V gene's germline CDR1 is SSHAT and CDR2 FNYEAQ (reference sequence). There are 11 residues in the CDR3. For the CDR3, the DNA is TGTGCTAGCAGCTCGGGAGAGACCCAGTACTTC. It encodes CASSSGETQYF.

In DNA, the CDR3 is TGTGCCAGTAGTATGGACCTCGCCCAGCATTTT. Protein product: CASSMDLAQHF. V usage is TRBV19 and J usage is TRBJ1-5; D call uncertain. V was trimmed by 3 bases and J by 11 bases, leaving 8 bases between them. The length of the CDR3 is 11 residues. Germline V lookup: CDR1 LNHDA, CDR2 SQIVND (reference sequence). Based on the CDR3 plus reference TRBV19 and TRBJ1-5, the full variable domain is DGGITQSPKYLFRKEGQNVTLSCEQNLNHDAMYWYRQDPGQGLRLIYYSQIVNDFQKGDIAEGYSVSREKKESFPLTVTSAQKNPTAFYLCASSMDLAQHFGDGTRLSIL.

The chain's CDR3 is CSVGGSQKETQYF. The CDR3 DNA reads TGCAGCGTTGGGGGCTCACAAAAAGAGACCCAGTACTTC. The V and J genes are TRBV29-1 and TRBJ2-5; D may be TRBD1 (5 bases). Germline assignment: CDR1 SQVTM and CDR2 ANQGSEA. The ends were cut back, 4 bases at V and 3 bases at J, with 12 bases in the middle. This CDR3 has 13 amino acids.

The V call is TRBV20-1, the J call TRBJ2-3; D is perhaps TRBD1 or TRBD2 (6 bases each). V gave up 3 bases and J gave up 1 base, with 14 bases separating them. The CDR3 loop spans 15 amino acids. CDR1 is DFQATT and CDR2 is SNEGSKA in the germline V gene (reference sequence). In DNA form, the CDR3 reads TGCAGTGCTAGGACGGGGGCGACTGGCACAGATACGCAGTATTTT. Encoded protein: CSARTGATGTDTQYF.

The gene calls are TRBV20-1 and TRBJ1-5, with unresolved D. CDR1 is DFQATT, CDR2 SNEGSKA, per germline (reference sequence). V lost 2 bases, J lost 2 bases, and 10 bases lay in between. The CDR3 is 14 residues long. The CDR3 loop is CSARLRVGNQPQHF. As DNA, the CDR3 is TGCAGTGCTAGACTGCGGGTGGGCAATCAGCCCCAGCATTTT.

The chain carries TRBV30 and TRBJ1-2; TRBD1 matches at 11 bases. The CDR3 covers 15 residues. CDR1 and CDR2 (germline): GTSNPN, SVGIG (reference sequence). Germline trimming cut 2 bases from V and 8 bases from J; bases unmatched to any gene: 10. The CDR3 region is CAWSTLGQGAGGYTF. In DNA form, the CDR3 reads TGTGCCTGGAGTACCCTCGGACAGGGGGCAGGGGGCTACACCTTC.

The chain combines TRBV10-3 with TRBJ2-7, with 8 positions matching TRBD2. This CDR3 comprises 19 residues. Per germline, CDR1 ENHRY and CDR2 SYGVKD. With V trimmed by 5 bases and J by 1 base, 19 bases remained unmatched. This CDR3 is CAISQSPSASGLLSYEQYF. CDR3 sequence (DNA): TGTGCCATCAGTCAATCCCCCTCGGCTAGCGGGCTACTTTCCTACGAGCAGTACTTC.

This chain joins TRBV12-3 or TRBV12-4 and TRBJ1-2, with D possibly matching TRBD1 (6 bases). The V gene lost 6 bases and the J gene lost 3 bases, with 14 bases spanning the gap. The CDR3 loop spans 14 amino acids. CDR3 in amino acids: CASRPTGPYYGYTF. CDR3 nucleotides: TGTGCCAGCAGGCCGACAGGACCCTACTATGGCTACACCTTC.

The rearrangement uses TRBV6-5 and TRBJ2-5; 13 nucleotides align to TRBD2. With V trimmed by 2 bases and J by 7 bases, 10 bases remained unmatched. The CDR3 contains 17 residues. Germline V gene data show CDR1 as MNHEY and CDR2 as SVGAGI. CDR3 DNA sequence: TGTGCCAGCAGTTACGCGGGACTAGCGGGGTCCAAGACGACCCAGTACTTC. It specifies CASSYAGLAGSKTTQYF.

V is TRBV20-1 and J is TRBJ2-1; D unclear. Germline V gene lookup returns CDR1 DFQATT and CDR2 SNEGSKA (reference sequence). CDR3 length equals 15 residues. V gave up 3 bases and J gave up 0 bases, with 12 bases separating them. DNA of the CDR3: TGCAGTGCTAGTCGATCGAGTAGCTCCTACAATGAGCAGTTCTTC. Its translation is CSASRSSSSYNEQFF.

The chain combines TRBV7-9 with TRBJ2-1; 13 positions agree with TRBD2. The CDR3 is made up of 15 amino acids. V dropped 6 bases and J dropped 5; count of bases not matched to a gene: 4. In germline, CDR1 is SEHNR, CDR2 FQNEAQ (reference sequence). This CDR3 is CASRSGTSGNNEQFF. The CDR3 DNA sequence: TGTGCCAGCAGATCCGGGACTAGCGGGAACAATGAGCAGTTCTTC.

The chain links TRBV3-1 to TRBJ2-1; no firm D call. Germline V gene lookup returns CDR1 LGHDT and CDR2 YNNKEL (reference sequence). The CDR3 is 16 residues long. V lost 1 base to trimming and J lost 5 bases, with 15 bases between them. The CDR3 region is CASSQVKLVSHNEQFF. Here the CDR3 DNA reads TGTGCCAGCAGCCAAGTAAAGCTAGTGAGCCACAATGAGCAGTTCTTC.

The V call is TRBV9, the J call TRBJ2-5; D is perhaps TRBD1 or TRBD2 (6 bases each). This CDR3 spans 17 amino acids. V lost 4 bases and J 5 bases, leaving 24 bases between the germline ends. The V gene's germline CDR1 is SGDLS and CDR2 YYNGEE. Here the CDR3 DNA reads TGTGCCAGCAGCCCCCAATTAGGGGGGCCACGGATGGAGACCCAGTACTTC. This sequence encodes CASSPQLGGPRMETQYF.

The chain carries TRBV6-5 and TRBJ2-4, with D hard to call. Germline loops: CDR1 MNHEY, CDR2 SVGAGI. V lost 5 bases, J lost 3 bases, and 14 bases lay in between. This CDR3 has 15 amino acids. Here the CDR3 reads CASSPGEYNKNIQYF. In DNA form, the CDR3 reads TGTGCCAGCAGTCCAGGCGAATACAACAAAAACATTCAGTACTTC.

The gene calls are TRBV20-1 and TRBJ2-7; the D gene could be TRBD1 or TRBD2 (6 bases each). The germline gives CDR1 DFQATT, CDR2 SNEGSKA (reference sequence). V lost 4 bases to trimming and J lost 3 bases, with 16 bases between them. This CDR3 comprises 14 residues. The DNA for the CDR3 is TGCAGTGCTAAACGTAGGGGGGCCCACTACGAGCAGTACTTC. It is translated as CSAKRRGAHYEQYF.

The chain is built from TRBV6-1 and TRBJ2-1; 7 bases fit TRBD2. The ends lost 4 bases at V and 9 bases at J; junction bases unmatched: 9. The CDR3 is 14 amino acids. Germline assignment: CDR1 MNHNS and CDR2 SASEGT. The CDR3 protein is CASSVSGRAGEQFF. CDR3 DNA: TGTGCCAGCAGTGTATCAGGGAGGGCGGGTGAGCAGTTCTTC.

CDR3 DNA sequence: TGTGCCACCAGTGATTTGCTGGGGAATGAGCAGTTCTTC. The encoded protein is CATSDLLGNEQFF. This chain joins TRBV24-1 and TRBJ2-1; no definite D call. This CDR3 comprises 13 residues. Germline CDR1 KGHDR, CDR2 SFDVKD. V was clipped by 0 bases and J by 7 bases, with 6 bases between them.

The chain links TRBV4-1 to TRBJ1-4; 10 nucleotides line up with TRBD1. Per germline, CDR1 MGHRA and CDR2 YSYEKL. V shed 1 base and J 6 bases; nucleotides not matched to a gene: 5. There are 16 residues in the CDR3. CDR3 nucleotide sequence: TGCGCCAGCAGCCAAGGTTGGGGGACAGGGGATGAAAAACTGTTTTTT. The encoded protein is CASSQGWGTGDEKLFF.

CDR3 sequence (DNA): TGTGCCAGCAGTTACTCGAGGGACACTGAAGCTTTCTTT. This codes for CASSYSRDTEAFF. The V call is TRBV6-5, the J call TRBJ1-1; D remains unclear. Germline V gives CDR1 MNHEY, CDR2 SVGAGI. The length of the CDR3 is 13 residues. V was cut by 0 bases and J by 3 bases, with 5 bases left in between.

The chain couples TRBV12-3 or TRBV12-4 to TRBJ2-1; 7 bases match TRBD1. V dropped 6 bases and J dropped 5; count of bases not matched to a gene: 4. There are 13 residues in the CDR3. The CDR3 loop is CASSRDSHNEQFF. CDR3 nucleotide sequence: TGTGCCAGCAGCAGGGACAGCCACAATGAGCAGTTCTTC.

V is TRBV29-1 and J is TRBJ1-5; D unresolved. The CDR3 is 13 amino acids. Trimming removed 2 bases from V and 3 bases from J, with 8 bases in between. The germline V gene encodes CDR1 SQVTM and CDR2 ANQGSEA. The CDR3 region is CSVESGINQPQHF. For the CDR3, the DNA is TGCAGCGTTGAATCAGGCATCAATCAGCCCCAGCATTTT.

This clonotype was observed a few times. This rearrangement joins TRBV9 to TRBJ2-5; 7 bases agree with TRBD2. J lost 2 bases, V lost 2 bases, and 0 bases had no gene match. The germline V gene encodes CDR1 SGDLS and CDR2 YYNGEE. This CDR3 spans 13 amino acids. The CDR3 bases are TGTGCCAGCAGCGTGGGGGGGCAAGAGACCCAGTACTTC. Translation gives CASSVGGQETQYF.

The chain is built from TRBV20-1 and TRBJ2-3; D call uncertain. Trimming took 1 base from V and 6 from J, leaving 8 bases between them. Germline loops: CDR1 DFQATT, CDR2 SNEGSKA (reference sequence). This CDR3 spans 12 amino acids. The CDR3 here is CSARVSPDTQYF. The DNA for the CDR3 is TGCAGTGCTAGAGTGTCTCCGGATACGCAGTATTTT.

The chain uses TRBV4-1 and TRBJ1-5; D unclear. CDR3 length: 17 residues. Trimming cost V 0 bases and J 0 bases, with 12 bases left between them. Germline V gene sequence: CDR1 MGHRA, CDR2 YSYEKL. This CDR3 reads CASSQENSRLSNQPQHF. The CDR3 nucleotides are TGCGCCAGCAGCCAAGAAAACTCCAGGCTTAGCAATCAGCCCCAGCATTTT.

This clonotype was detected only once. This chain connects TRBV5-1 to TRBJ2-2; 11 bases are a match to TRBD2. V lost 0 bases, J lost 5 bases, and 3 bases stayed unmatched. The CDR3 runs to 16 residues. Germline V lookup: CDR1 SGHRS, CDR2 YFSETQ. The DNA of the CDR3 is TGCGCCAGCAGCTTGGAGCCTAGCGGGGGGACCGGGGAGCTGTTTTTT. Amino acids: CASSLEPSGGTGELFF.